This TCR beta chain derives from a study of shared clonotypes between healthy human individuals. Study-level results: Larger richness was generally estimated for naive than memory subsets.

Germline trimming cut 5 bases from V and 10 bases from J; bases unmatched to any gene: 11. From germline, CDR1 is SQVTM and CDR2 ANQGSEA. CDR3 length equals 15 residues. The investigators split CD4+ cells into a CD45RA+ naive subset and a CD45RA-negative memory subset. This clone showed up just a few times. What it recognizes is unknown. Some clones are missing from TCRdb's copy, which holds only in-frame ones; the method was immunoSEQ multiplex PCR. The sample yields hundreds of thousands of clones, 73% seen once. The sequencing sample was made of memory CD4+ T cells sorted from blood. Described subset: CD45RA-negative fraction. The V gene is TRBV29-1, the J gene TRBJ2-1; TRBD2 matches 13 bases. The sequence was collected from a man aged 25 to 40 in good health. The CDR3 here is CSVRLAGGPVGEQFF. The CDR3 DNA sequence: TGCAGCGTTAGACTAGCGGGAGGCCCTGTCGGGGAGCAGTTCTTC.